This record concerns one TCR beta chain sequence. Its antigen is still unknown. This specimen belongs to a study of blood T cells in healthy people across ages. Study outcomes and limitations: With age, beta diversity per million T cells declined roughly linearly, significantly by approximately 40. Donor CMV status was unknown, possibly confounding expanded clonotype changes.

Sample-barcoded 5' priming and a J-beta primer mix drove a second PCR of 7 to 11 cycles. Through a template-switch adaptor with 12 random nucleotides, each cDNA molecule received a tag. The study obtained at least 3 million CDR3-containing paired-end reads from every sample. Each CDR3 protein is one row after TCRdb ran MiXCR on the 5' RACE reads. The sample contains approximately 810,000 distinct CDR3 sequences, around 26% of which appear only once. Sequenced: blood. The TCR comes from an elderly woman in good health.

CDR3: CASSDTVWGYTF. The CDR3 nucleotides read TGTGCCAGCAGTGACACCGTTTGGGGCTACACCTTC. The V gene is TRBV3-1, the J gene TRBJ1-2; no firm D call. Germline V CDR1 and CDR2: LGHDT, YNNKEL (reference sequence). The V end was cut by 6 bases, the J end by 8 bases, with 13 bases between. The CDR3 sequence is 12 residues long.